This T cell receptor (beta chain) was documented in a study of graft-versus-host responses after intestinal transplantation. At the level of the study: Recipients received multivisceral, liver-intestinal, or isolated intestinal transplants.

Notes on the study in general: Within allografts, high graft-versus-host to host-versus-graft clonal ratios were seen among patients with graft-donor T cell macrochimerism.

Some clones are missing from TCRdb's copy, which holds only in-frame ones; the method was immunoSEQ multiplex PCR. Here the sample spans more than 40,000 clones, approximately 96% being singletons. With regard to this clone: Its antigen remains unidentified.

CDR1 and CDR2 from the germline V gene are PRHDT and FYEKMQ (reference sequence). V lost 5 bases, J lost 7 bases, and 15 bases lay in between. This CDR3 is 13 amino acids long. The sequenced sample was unstimulated CD8+ T cells sorted from spleen or lymph node cells, obtained before transplant. This clonotype originated in a human donor who was the organ donor for an intestinal transplant. The chain links TRBV13 to TRBJ2-7; D may be TRBD2 (5 bases). This CDR3 is CASSLTGMGEQYF. CDR3 in DNA: TGTGCCAGCAGCCTAACGGGAATGGGGGAGCAGTACTTC. Full variable domain (outside the CDR3, taken from reference TRBV13 and TRBJ2-7): AAGVIQSPRHLIKEKRETATLKCYPIPRHDTVYWYQQGPGQDPQFLISFYEKMQSDKGSIPDRFSAQQFSDYHSELNMSSLELGDSALYFCASSLTGMGEQYFGPGTRLTVT.